This is a list of T cell receptor beta chains from one sample in a study of human T cells and chemical hapten exposure. TCRdb passed the RACE reads through MiXCR, listing each CDR3 protein once. The profile shows about 84,000 distinct CDR3 sequences, about 10% of them singletons. The sample in question was whole blood, obtained in connection with sensitization to the hapten diphenylcyclopropenone (DPC). The receptor set was obtained from a woman between 50 and 59 years old with alopecia areata. Some clones in this sample may be carry-over from other donors' samples. The CDR3 runs from the conserved cysteine through the conserved F or W. The D gene is left open where the match is weak. Where a row states a size, it is once, few, many or the class of an expanded clone; other rows omit it.

cdr3_nt,cdr3_aa,cdr3_length,d_call,v_call,clone_size,j_call
TGCAGTGCCCGCGACGGGTCCATGAACACTGAAGCTTTCTTT,CSARDGSMNTEAFF,14,NA,TRBV20-1,NA,TRBJ1-1
TGTGCCAGCAGGTCGGGACTAGCGGGAGCCCAAGAGACCCAGTACTTC,CASRSGLAGAQETQYF,16,TRBD2,TRBV3-1,many,TRBJ2-5
TGCAGTGCTAATCTCGGCAGTCCCGACACCGGGGAGCTGTTTTTT,CSANLGSPDTGELFF,15,NA,TRBV20-1,few,TRBJ2-2
TGCGCCAGCAGCTTGCAACCCCCGGAGAATTCACCCCTCCACTTT,CASSLQPPENSPLHF,15,NA,TRBV5-1,many,TRBJ1-6
TGTGCCAGCAGTCCGGACAGGGGATACACAGATACGCAGTATTTT,CASSPDRGYTDTQYF,15,TRBD1,TRBV6-5,many,TRBJ2-3
TGCAGCGTTGGGGACAGGGGGGTTGGAGAGCAGTACTTC,CSVGDRGVGEQYF,13,TRBD1,TRBV29-1,many,TRBJ2-7
TGTGCCAGCAGCTTACGAAGGGGGTCGATCAATGAGCAGTTCTTC,CASSLRRGSINEQFF,15,NA,TRBV7-9,many,TRBJ2-1
TGTGCCAGCAGCTTGGGGGCGGGGACGCAAGGCTACGAGCAGTACTTC,CASSLGAGTQGYEQYF,16,NA,TRBV11-2,many,TRBJ2-7
TGCAGCGTGTCCGGAGGACAGGCCTCGAACACCGGGGAGCTGTTTTTT,CSVSGGQASNTGELFF,16,TRBD1,TRBV29-1,NA,TRBJ2-2
TGCAGTGCTAGAACCGGGGTAGCGGGAGCGGATATGCAGTATTTT,CSARTGVAGADMQYF,15,TRBD2,TRBV20-1,few,TRBJ2-3
TGCAGTGGCACTACCGGGACCCAGCCCCAGCATTTT,CSGTTGTQPQHF,12,NA,TRBV20-1,many,TRBJ1-5
TGTGCCAGCAGTTACGGAGCGGGGGGACGTACCGGGGAGCTGTTTTTT,CASSYGAGGRTGELFF,16,TRBD2,TRBV6-2/TRBV6-3,many,TRBJ2-2
TGTGCCACCAGCAGAGCAAGGCGCGACAGGGAGGGTCAGCCCCAGCATTTT,CATSRARRDREGQPQHF,17,TRBD1,TRBV15,NA,TRBJ1-5
TGCAGCGTTGAAGACACGGGGGGGTTGGAGACCCAGTACTTC,CSVEDTGGLETQYF,14,TRBD2,TRBV29-1,many,TRBJ2-5
TGTGCCACCAGTGATTCTAAACAGGACTATGTGTCGGACGAGCAGTACTTC,CATSDSKQDYVSDEQYF,17,NA,TRBV24-1,many,TRBJ2-7
TGTGCCAGCAGTACGGGGACTAGCGGGAGCCCGCAGTACTTC,CASSTGTSGSPQYF,14,TRBD2,TRBV5-5,NA,TRBJ2-7
TGCAGTGCTAAGGAAGAAGGCTATGGCTACACCTTC,CSAKEEGYGYTF,12,NA,TRBV20-1,few,TRBJ1-2
TGTGCCAGCAGTGAAACCGCAGGTGGCAATCAGCCCCAGCATTTT,CASSETAGGNQPQHF,15,NA,TRBV6-1,many,TRBJ1-5
TGCGCCAGCAGCTTGGCCGAAGCAGGGGGCGCTTCACTCTACACCTTC,CASSLAEAGGASLYTF,16,TRBD1,TRBV5-1,NA,TRBJ1-2
TGTGCCAGCAGCATCATTCGGACTAGCGGGAGCCCAGGTCGGACCGGGGAGCTGTTTTTT,CASSIIRTSGSPGRTGELFF,20,TRBD2,TRBV7-8,few,TRBJ2-2
TGCGCCAGCAGCTTGTCCCCGGGACAGGGGAGCACCGGGGAGCTGTTTTTT,CASSLSPGQGSTGELFF,17,TRBD1,TRBV5-1,many,TRBJ2-2
TGTGCCAGCAGTGGGGGACTGGGGTACGAGCAGTACTTC,CASSGGLGYEQYF,13,NA,TRBV27,NA,TRBJ2-7
TGTGCCAGTAGTACACGGTCGGGTTCGGAGCAGTTCTTC,CASSTRSGSEQFF,13,NA,TRBV19,NA,TRBJ2-1
TGTGCCAGCAGTCTCAGTCTGGACAGGGCCTATGGCTACACCTTC,CASSLSLDRAYGYTF,15,TRBD1,TRBV2,NA,TRBJ1-2
TGTGCCAGCTCACCACCGGGGGGCGAGCAGTACTTC,CASSPPGGEQYF,12,NA,TRBV18,many,TRBJ2-7
TGCAGTGCTTTCGGGGAGACCCAGTACTTC,CSAFGETQYF,10,NA,TRBV20-1,medium-sized,TRBJ2-5
TGTGCCAGCAGCCCCTGGGGAGGGGCAGACACCGGGGAGCTGTTTTTT,CASSPWGGADTGELFF,16,TRBD2,TRBV3-1,NA,TRBJ2-2
TGTGCCAGCAGCTTTGACTATATCCAAGAGACCCAGTACTTC,CASSFDYIQETQYF,14,NA,TRBV7-2,NA,TRBJ2-5
TGTGCCAGCAGCCTGACTACCAATACGCAGTATTTT,CASSLTTNTQYF,12,NA,TRBV7-2,few,TRBJ2-3
TGTGCCAGCAGTCCAACGACAGGGGGCGAGCAGTACTTC,CASSPTTGGEQYF,13,TRBD1,TRBV12-3/TRBV12-4,many,TRBJ2-7
TGTGCCAGCAGCAAAGCGTTCCCCCCGGGACAAGCCTACGAGCAGTACTTC,CASSKAFPPGQAYEQYF,17,NA,TRBV21-1,many,TRBJ2-7
TGTGCCAGCACCCAGGTCGGGGATGGTGAAAAACTGTTTTTT,CASTQVGDGEKLFF,14,NA,TRBV11-2,NA,TRBJ1-4
TGTGCCAGCAATCGGGGGACAGTACAAGAGACCCAGTACTTC,CASNRGTVQETQYF,14,NA,TRBV28,many,TRBJ2-5
TGTGCCAGCAGTTACAAAGATACGCAGTATTTT,CASSYKDTQYF,11,NA,TRBV6-6,NA,TRBJ2-3
TGTGCCTGGAGTGTACGCGCGGTAGAGTTCTTC,CAWSVRAVEFF,11,NA,TRBV30,NA,TRBJ2-1
TGTGCCAGCAGGGCAGGGGGTGTCACCGGGGAGCTGTTTTTT,CASRAGGVTGELFF,14,TRBD1,TRBV2,few,TRBJ2-2
TGTGCCAGCAGTGAAGAAAGTTTCGGGGAGCTGTTTTTT,CASSEESFGELFF,13,NA,TRBV2,many,TRBJ2-2
TGTGCCAGCAGCTTAGATCCGGAGGTTACGCAGTATTTT,CASSLDPEVTQYF,13,NA,TRBV11-2,NA,TRBJ2-3
TGTGCCAGCAGCCCGCCCAATTCACCCCTCCACTTT,CASSPPNSPLHF,12,NA,TRBV28,NA,TRBJ1-6
TGCAGCGCCCAGCCATGGGCGGGAGAGGGCACCGAGCAGTACTTC,CSAQPWAGEGTEQYF,15,TRBD2,TRBV29-1,many,TRBJ2-7
TGTGCCACCAGTGATTCCGGGACCCCAGGACCCTACAATGAGCAGTTCTTC,CATSDSGTPGPYNEQFF,17,NA,TRBV24-1,few,TRBJ2-1
TGTGCCAGCAGTTACCGGGACGGAAGAAGCTCCTACAATGAGCAGTTCTTC,CASSYRDGRSSYNEQFF,17,NA,TRBV6-2/TRBV6-3,many,TRBJ2-1
TGTGCCAGCAGTGCAGGGACTAGCGGGACTCAAGAGACCCAGTACTTC,CASSAGTSGTQETQYF,16,TRBD2,TRBV28,many,TRBJ2-5
TGTGCCAGCAGCGTACGGGGGCGGGGAGGCGAGACCCAGTACTTC,CASSVRGRGGETQYF,15,NA,TRBV9,many,TRBJ2-5
TGCAGTGTCTGGGGCGGACAAGAGACCCAGTACTTC,CSVWGGQETQYF,12,NA,TRBV20-1,many,TRBJ2-5
TGTGCCAGCAGCTTTCCTGACAGCCAAGAGACCCAGTACTTC,CASSFPDSQETQYF,14,NA,TRBV7-9,many,TRBJ2-5
TGCGCCAGCAGCTTGGCAGGGGCAGATGGCTACACCTTC,CASSLAGADGYTF,13,NA,TRBV5-1,NA,TRBJ1-2
TGCAGTGCTCATCCGGGTTCGGACTACAATGAGCAGTTCTTC,CSAHPGSDYNEQFF,14,NA,TRBV20-1,few,TRBJ2-1
TGTGCCTGGAGTGTACTTAGCGGGAGATACAATGAGCAGTTCTTC,CAWSVLSGRYNEQFF,15,TRBD2,TRBV30,many,TRBJ2-1
TGTGCCAGCTCCCTCCAGAGCAGGGCCTCCTCTTCACCCCTCCACTTT,CASSLQSRASSSPLHF,16,NA,TRBV18,NA,TRBJ1-6
TGTGCCAGCAGCCCGACAGGGGTCGGCTATGGCTACACCTTC,CASSPTGVGYGYTF,14,TRBD1,TRBV7-9,NA,TRBJ1-2
TGTGCCAGCTTTGCCCCGGGACGCCTCTACAATGAGCAGTTCTTC,CASFAPGRLYNEQFF,15,NA,TRBV2,few,TRBJ2-1
TGTGCCAGCTCACCTTGGAACTCGGAGGGAAACACCATATATTTT,CASSPWNSEGNTIYF,15,NA,TRBV18,many,TRBJ1-3
TGTGCCAGCAGCGATAGGGCAGGGGCCCCCTACGAGCAGTACTTC,CASSDRAGAPYEQYF,15,NA,TRBV6-1,few,TRBJ2-7
TGTGCCAGCAGCCCGGGACTAGCTAGCTACGAGCAGTACTTC,CASSPGLASYEQYF,14,TRBD2,TRBV3-1,NA,TRBJ2-7
TGTGCCAGCAGCCAAGTTTCAGTTAATGAAAAACTGTTTTTT,CASSQVSVNEKLFF,14,NA,TRBV3-1,many,TRBJ1-4
TGTGCCAGCTCACCAGACTCCGGCAATCAGCCCCAGCATTTT,CASSPDSGNQPQHF,14,NA,TRBV18,NA,TRBJ1-5
TGCAGCGTTGAAAAGGGACCAGGGGAGACCCAGTACTTC,CSVEKGPGETQYF,13,NA,TRBV29-1,few,TRBJ2-5
TGCAGCGTTGATAAGCAGGGCGCGGGAGGCTACACCTTC,CSVDKQGAGGYTF,13,NA,TRBV29-1,many,TRBJ1-2